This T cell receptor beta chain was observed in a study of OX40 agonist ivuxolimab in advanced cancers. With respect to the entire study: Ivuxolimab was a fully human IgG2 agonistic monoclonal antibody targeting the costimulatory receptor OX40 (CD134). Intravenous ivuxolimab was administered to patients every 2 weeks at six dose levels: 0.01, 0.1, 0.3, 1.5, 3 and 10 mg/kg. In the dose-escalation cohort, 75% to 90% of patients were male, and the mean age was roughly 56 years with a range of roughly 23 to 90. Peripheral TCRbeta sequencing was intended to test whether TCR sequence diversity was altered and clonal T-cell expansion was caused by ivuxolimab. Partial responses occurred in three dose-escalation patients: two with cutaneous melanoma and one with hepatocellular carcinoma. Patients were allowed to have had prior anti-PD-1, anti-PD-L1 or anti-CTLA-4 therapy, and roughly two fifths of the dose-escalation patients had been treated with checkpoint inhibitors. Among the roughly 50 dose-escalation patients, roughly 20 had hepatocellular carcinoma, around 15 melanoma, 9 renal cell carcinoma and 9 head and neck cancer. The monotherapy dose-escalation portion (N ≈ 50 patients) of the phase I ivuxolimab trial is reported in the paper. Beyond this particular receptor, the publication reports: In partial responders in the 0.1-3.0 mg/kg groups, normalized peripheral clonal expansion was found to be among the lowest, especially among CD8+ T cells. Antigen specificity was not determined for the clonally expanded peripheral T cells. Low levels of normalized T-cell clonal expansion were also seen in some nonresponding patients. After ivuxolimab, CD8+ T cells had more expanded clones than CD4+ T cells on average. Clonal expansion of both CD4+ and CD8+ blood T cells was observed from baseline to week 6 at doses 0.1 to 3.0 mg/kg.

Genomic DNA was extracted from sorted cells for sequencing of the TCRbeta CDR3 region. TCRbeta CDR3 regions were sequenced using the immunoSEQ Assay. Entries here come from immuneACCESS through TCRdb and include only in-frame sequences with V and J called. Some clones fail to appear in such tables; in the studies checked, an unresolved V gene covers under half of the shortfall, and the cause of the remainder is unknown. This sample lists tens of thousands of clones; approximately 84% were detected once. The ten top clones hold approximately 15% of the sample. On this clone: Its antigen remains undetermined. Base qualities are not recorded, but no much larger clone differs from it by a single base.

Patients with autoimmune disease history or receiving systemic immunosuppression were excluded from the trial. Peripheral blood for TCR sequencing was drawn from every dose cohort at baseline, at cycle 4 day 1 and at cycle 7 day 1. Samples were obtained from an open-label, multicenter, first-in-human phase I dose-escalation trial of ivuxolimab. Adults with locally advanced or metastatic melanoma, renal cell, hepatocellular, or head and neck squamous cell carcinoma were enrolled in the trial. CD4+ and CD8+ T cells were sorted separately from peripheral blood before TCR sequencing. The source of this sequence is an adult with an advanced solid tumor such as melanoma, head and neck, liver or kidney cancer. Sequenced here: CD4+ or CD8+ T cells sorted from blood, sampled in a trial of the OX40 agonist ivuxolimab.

The nucleotide sequence is TGTGCCAGCAGTTGGGCGGGACAGGGAGCCTACGAGCAGTACTTC. Its protein product is CASSWAGQGAYEQYF. This chain joins TRBV27 to TRBJ2-7, with 9 junctional bases fitting TRBD1. Ends trimmed: V by 4 bases, J by 2 bases; bases unmatched to a gene: 6. From a lookup of the germline V gene (reference sequence), CDR1 and CDR2 are MNHEY and SMNVEV. Taken from cysteine to phenylalanine, the CDR3 has 15 residues. This entry keeps only the CDR3 DNA: 45 bases, framed from base 1.